These 14 T cell receptor beta chains were sequenced from one sample in a study of blood T cell repertoires in COVID-19. Here immunoSEQ multiplex PCR was the method, and the copy in TCRdb shows in-frame clones only, minus some. The table records approximately 160,000 clones, approximately 87% of them present only once. The specimen sequenced was peripheral blood. The receptors stem from a woman in her 70s with acute or convalescent COVID-19.

J is TRBJ1-5 and V is TRBV5-8; 9 bases agree with TRBD1. The junction had 13 bases not matched to a gene; V was cut back by 3 bases and J by 6 bases. Germline assignment: CDR1 SGHTS and CDR2 YDEGEE. The length of the CDR3 is 17 residues. CDR3 bases: TGTGCCAGCAGCTCCGGACAGGGGCTCGTTCACGGTCAGCCCCAGCATTTT. Translated: CASSSGQGLVHGQPQHF.

The V call is TRBV5-4, the J call TRBJ1-1; 10 bases are shared with TRBD1. The J segment lost 0 bases and the V segment lost 3 bases, leaving 2 bases of the junction unmatched. This CDR3 has 15 amino acids. CDR1 is SGHNT, CDR2 YYREEE, per germline (reference sequence). The chain's CDR3 is CASSWTGGMNTEAFF. CDR3 in DNA: TGTGCCAGCAGCTGGACAGGGGGGATGAACACTGAAGCTTTCTTT.

This chain links TRBV5-1 with TRBJ2-2, with 7 bases fitting TRBD1. Trimming took 3 bases from V and 0 from J; bases not matched to a gene: 14. The CDR3 has 19 residues. Germline assignment: CDR1 SGHRS and CDR2 YFSETQ. The CDR3 sequence: CASSSSTGVPLPNTGELFF. CDR3 bases: TGCGCCAGCAGCTCGAGTACAGGGGTCCCTTTACCGAACACCGGGGAGCTGTTTTTT.

This chain connects TRBV5-1 to TRBJ1-2, with a weak D call TRBD1 (6 bases). Germline V CDR1 and CDR2: SGHRS, YFSETQ. V was trimmed by 0 bases and J by 4 bases, leaving 16 bases between them. There are 16 residues in the CDR3. The CDR3 DNA is TGCGCCAGCAGCTTGGCCGGGGCGGGGGCCGGCTATGGCTACACCTTC. Translated, it gives CASSLAGAGAGYGYTF.

This clone was found once. V is TRBV4-1 and J is TRBJ1-5; D is possibly TRBD1 (5 bases). CDR3 size: 16 residues. Per the germline V gene, CDR1 is MGHRA and CDR2 is YSYEKL. The ends were cut back, 4 bases at V and 5 bases at J, with 18 bases in the middle. The CDR3 sequence is CASSRGLDNMYQPQHF. In DNA form, the CDR3 reads TGCGCCAGCAGCCGAGGTTTGGACAACATGTATCAGCCCCAGCATTTT.

The rearrangement joins TRBV7-9 to TRBJ1-2; a weak D match, TRBD1 (5 bases). Trimming took off 5 bases at V and 4 bases at J, with 8 bases between the two ends. The CDR3 has 12 amino acids. Germline values: CDR1 SEHNR, CDR2 FQNEAQ (reference sequence). The CDR3 DNA reads as TGTGCCAGCAGCGGGGGGAGCTATGGCTACACCTTC. Protein sequence: CASSGGSYGYTF.

The chain combines TRBV7-9 with TRBJ2-3; D is unresolved. Germline-derived CDR1 and CDR2 are SEHNR and FQNEAQ (reference sequence). This CDR3 region has 13 residues. V was pared by 2 bases and J by 2 bases, with 5 bases between. Here the CDR3 reads CASSLWATDTQYF. The CDR3 nucleotides are TGTGCCAGCAGCTTATGGGCCACAGATACGCAGTATTTT. Looking up the rest from reference TRBV7-9 and TRBJ2-3 gives the full variable domain: DTGVSQNPRHKITKRGQNVTFRCDPISEHNRLYWYRQTLGQGPEFLTYFQNEAQLEKSRLLSDRFSAERPKGSFSTLEIQRTEQGDSAMYLCASSLWATDTQYFGPGTRLTVL.

The CDR3 coding sequence is TGTGCCAGCAGTGTCTTCTACAATGAGCAGTTCTTC. The encoded protein is CASSVFYNEQFF. The V call is TRBV12-3 or TRBV12-4, the J call TRBJ2-1, with unresolved D. Trimming took 5 bases from V and 3 from J, leaving 5 bases between them. The CDR3 sequence is 12 residues long.

This clone was seen just once. The gene calls are TRBV12-3 or TRBV12-4 and TRBJ1-4; D is unclear. Trimming took off 6 bases at V and 4 bases at J, with 9 bases between the two ends. The CDR3 has 13 amino acids. CDR3 region: CASSPGFNEKLFF. DNA for the CDR3: TGTGCCAGCAGCCCGGGGTTTAATGAAAAACTGTTTTTT.

V and J are TRBV7-2 and TRBJ2-7, with TRBD2 identical over 10 bases. The CDR3 consists of 14 residues. J gave up 6 bases and V 0 bases, and 2 bases lay outside the gene matches. The germline CDR1 and CDR2 sequences are SGHTA and FQGNSA. CDR3 sequence reads: CASSLASGGFEQYF. CDR3 DNA: TGTGCCAGCAGCTTAGCTAGCGGGGGGTTCGAGCAGTACTTC.

This chain links TRBV6-2 or TRBV6-3 with TRBJ2-5; D is possibly TRBD2 (6 bases). Germline V CDR1 and CDR2: MNHEY, SVGEGT. Trimming shortened V by 4 bases and J by 1 base, and 10 bases separated the two germline ends. This CDR3 is built from 14 residues. The CDR3: CASSFGLTQETQYF. CDR3 DNA: TGTGCCAGCAGTTTCGGACTAACCCAAGAGACCCAGTACTTC.

This clone has just one count. The chain recombines TRBV5-6 with TRBJ1-2; possible D gene TRBD1, 6 bases. This CDR3 is 14 amino acids long. Deletions cut 3 bases from V and 4 bases from J, with 13 bases between. The V gene's germline CDR1 is SGHDT and CDR2 YYEEEE. In DNA, the CDR3 is TGTGCCAGCAGCTCGGACCGGGACATCTATGGCTACACCTTC. Protein sequence: CASSSDRDIYGYTF.

The gene calls are TRBV4-2 and TRBJ1-1; no definite D call. This CDR3 contains 13 residues. Germline V gene lookup returns CDR1 LGHNA and CDR2 YNFKEQ. V dropped 0 bases and J dropped 4 bases, with 6 bases sitting between them. The CDR3 DNA reads as TGTGCCAGCAGCCAAGAAGAGTTCACTGAAGCTTTCTTT. This codes for CASSQEEFTEAFF.

The rearrangement joins TRBV5-4 to TRBJ1-4; D is perhaps TRBD1 (6 bases). Per germline, CDR1 SGHNT and CDR2 YYREEE (reference sequence). The CDR3 spans 16 residues. The V gene lost 4 bases and the J gene lost 0 bases, with 13 bases spanning the gap. CDR3 in DNA: TGTGCCAGCAGCGGGGGCGCCTCACCAACTAATGAAAAACTGTTTTTT. It codes for CASSGGASPTNEKLFF. Full variable domain (outside the CDR3, taken from reference TRBV5-4 and TRBJ1-4): ETGVTQSPTHLIKTRGQQVTLRCSSQSGHNTVSWYQQALGQGPQFIFQYYREEENGRGNFPPRFSGLQFPNYSSELNVNALELDDSALYLCASSGGASPTNEKLFFGSGTQLSVL.